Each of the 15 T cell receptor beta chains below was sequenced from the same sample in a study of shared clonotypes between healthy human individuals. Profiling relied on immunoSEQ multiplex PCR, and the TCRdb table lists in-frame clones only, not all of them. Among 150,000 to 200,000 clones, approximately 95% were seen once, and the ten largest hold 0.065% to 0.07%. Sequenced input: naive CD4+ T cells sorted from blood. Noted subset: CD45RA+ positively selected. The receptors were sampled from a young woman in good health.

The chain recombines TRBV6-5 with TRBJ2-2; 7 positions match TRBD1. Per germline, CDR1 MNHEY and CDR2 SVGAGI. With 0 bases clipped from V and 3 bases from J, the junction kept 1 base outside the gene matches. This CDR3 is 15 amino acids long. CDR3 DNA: TGTGCCAGCAGTTACTCGGACAGGTACACCGGGGAGCTGTTTTTT. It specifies CASSYSDRYTGELFF.

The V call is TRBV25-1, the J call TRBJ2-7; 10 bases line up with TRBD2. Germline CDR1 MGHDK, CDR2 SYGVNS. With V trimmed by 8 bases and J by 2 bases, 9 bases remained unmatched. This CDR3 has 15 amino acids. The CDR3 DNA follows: TGTGCCAGCCGTAAGGCCGGGACTAGCGCCTACGAGCAGTACTTC. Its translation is CASRKAGTSAYEQYF.

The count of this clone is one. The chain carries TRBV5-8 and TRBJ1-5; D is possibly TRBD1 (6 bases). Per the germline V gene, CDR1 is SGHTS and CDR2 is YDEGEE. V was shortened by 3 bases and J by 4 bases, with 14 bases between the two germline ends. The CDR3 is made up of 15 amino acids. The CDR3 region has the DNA TGTGCCAGCAGCTCTGGGGAGGGGACAAATCAGCCCCAGCATTTT. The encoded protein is CASSSGEGTNQPQHF.

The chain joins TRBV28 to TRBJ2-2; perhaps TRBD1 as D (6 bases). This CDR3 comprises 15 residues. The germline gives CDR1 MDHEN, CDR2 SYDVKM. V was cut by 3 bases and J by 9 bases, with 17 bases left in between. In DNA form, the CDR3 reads TGTGCCAGCAGTTTGGCAGGGACACTCCCGAGGGAGCTGTTTTTT. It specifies CASSLAGTLPRELFF. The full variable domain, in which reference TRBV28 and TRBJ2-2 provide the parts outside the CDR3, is DVKVTQSSRYLVKRTGEKVFLECVQDMDHENMFWYRQDPGLGLRLIYFSYDVKMKEKGDIPEGYSVSREKKERFSLILESASTNQTSMYLCASSLAGTLPRELFFGEGSRLTVL.

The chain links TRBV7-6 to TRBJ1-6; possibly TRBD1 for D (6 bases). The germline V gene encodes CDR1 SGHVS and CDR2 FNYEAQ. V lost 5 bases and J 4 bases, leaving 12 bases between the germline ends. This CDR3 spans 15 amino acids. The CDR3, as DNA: TGTGCCAGCAGCACCGGGACACCTTATAATTCACCCCTCCACTTT. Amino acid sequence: CASSTGTPYNSPLHF. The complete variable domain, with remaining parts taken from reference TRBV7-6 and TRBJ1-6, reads GAGVSQSPRYKVTKRGQDVALRCDPISGHVSLYWYRQALGQGPEFLTYFNYEAQQDKSGLPNDRFSAERPEGSISTLTIQRTEQRDSAMYRCASSTGTPYNSPLHFGNGTRLTVT.

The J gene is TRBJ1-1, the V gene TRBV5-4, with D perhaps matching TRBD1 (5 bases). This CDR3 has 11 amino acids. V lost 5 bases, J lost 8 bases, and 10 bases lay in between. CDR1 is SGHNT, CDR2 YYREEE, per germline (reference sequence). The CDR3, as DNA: TGTGCCAGCAGGGGACCGAGCGAAGCTTTCTTT. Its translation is CASRGPSEAFF.

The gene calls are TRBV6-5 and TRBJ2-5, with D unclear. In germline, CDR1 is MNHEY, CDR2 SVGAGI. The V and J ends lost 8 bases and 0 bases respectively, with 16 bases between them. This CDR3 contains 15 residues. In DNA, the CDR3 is TGTGCCAGCGTGGGCCGGCCCCCGTACCAAGAGACCCAGTACTTC. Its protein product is CASVGRPPYQETQYF.

The CDR3 DNA follows: TGTGCCAGGAGGGAAAAGACAGGCGCTAACCACGAGCAGTACTTC. Amino acids: CARREKTGANHEQYF. The V and J genes are TRBV6-4 and TRBJ2-7, with a tentative D call TRBD1 (6 bases). Trimming took 9 bases from V and 5 from J, leaving 23 bases between them. This CDR3 contains 15 residues. CDR1 MRHNA and CDR2 SNTAGT come from the germline V gene.

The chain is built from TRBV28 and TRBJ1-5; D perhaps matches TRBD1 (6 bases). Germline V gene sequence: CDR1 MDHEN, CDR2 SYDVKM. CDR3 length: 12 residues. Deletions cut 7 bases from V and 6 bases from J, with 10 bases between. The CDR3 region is CASNRVGQPQHF. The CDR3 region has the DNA TGTGCCAGCAACAGGGTAGGTCAGCCCCAGCATTTT.

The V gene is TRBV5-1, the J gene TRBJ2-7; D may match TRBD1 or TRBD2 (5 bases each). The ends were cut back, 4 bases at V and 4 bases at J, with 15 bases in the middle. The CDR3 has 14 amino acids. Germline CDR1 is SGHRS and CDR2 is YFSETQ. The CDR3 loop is CASSRGAEAYEQYF. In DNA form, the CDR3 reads TGCGCCAGCAGCAGAGGGGCCGAGGCATACGAGCAGTACTTC.

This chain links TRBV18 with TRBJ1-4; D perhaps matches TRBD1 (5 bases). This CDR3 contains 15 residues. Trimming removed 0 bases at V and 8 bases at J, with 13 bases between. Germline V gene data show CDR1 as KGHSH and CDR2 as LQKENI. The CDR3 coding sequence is TGTGCCAGCTCACCACCACCAGGGAAAGAGGAAAAACTGTTTTTT. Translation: CASSPPPGKEEKLFF.

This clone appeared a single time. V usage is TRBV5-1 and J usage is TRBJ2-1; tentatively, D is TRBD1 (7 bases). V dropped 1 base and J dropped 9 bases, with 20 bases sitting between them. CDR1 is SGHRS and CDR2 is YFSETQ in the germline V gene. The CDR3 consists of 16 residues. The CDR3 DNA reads TGCGCCAGCAGCTTGCTGGAGGGTTCAGGGGGTTTTGAGCAGTTCTTC. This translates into CASSLLEGSGGFEQFF. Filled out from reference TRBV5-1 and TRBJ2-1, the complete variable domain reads KAGVTQTPRYLIKTRGQQVTLSCSPISGHRSVSWYQQTPGQGLQFLFEYFSETQRNKGNFPGRFSGRQFSNSRSEMNVSTLELGDSALYLCASSLLEGSGGFEQFFGPGTRLTVL.

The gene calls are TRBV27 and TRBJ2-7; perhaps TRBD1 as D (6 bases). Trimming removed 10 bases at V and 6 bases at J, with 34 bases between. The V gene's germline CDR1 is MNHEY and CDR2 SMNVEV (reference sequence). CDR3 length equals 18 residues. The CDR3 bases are TGTGCCATTGAACTGAGGTACAGGGAACAGCCGAGGGGGACCGAGCAGTACTTC. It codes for CAIELRYREQPRGTEQYF.

As DNA, the CDR3 is TGCGCCAGCAGCCAAGAACAAACCCCTAGACAGGGGAATGGGGTGTTTTTT. As protein: CASSQEQTPRQGNGVFF. The chain carries TRBV4-1 and TRBJ1-4; 8 nucleotides match TRBD1. Looked up from germline, CDR1 is MGHRA and CDR2 is YSYEKL. Trimming took 0 bases from V and 15 from J; bases not matched to a gene: 18. This CDR3 comprises 17 residues.

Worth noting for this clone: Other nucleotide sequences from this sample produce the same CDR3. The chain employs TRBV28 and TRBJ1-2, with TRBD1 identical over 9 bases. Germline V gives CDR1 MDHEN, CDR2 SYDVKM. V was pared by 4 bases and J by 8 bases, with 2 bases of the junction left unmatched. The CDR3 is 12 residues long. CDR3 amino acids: CASSSDRGGYTF. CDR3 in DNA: TGTGCCAGCAGTTCGGACAGGGGCGGCTACACCTTC.